This TCR beta chain is from a study of blood T cell repertoires in COVID-19. Turning to the study itself: Specimens from acute and convalescent COVID-19 originated in the United States, Italy and Spain. T cells, B-cell-depleted T cells, or PBMCs provided the cDNA or gDNA that served as material.

Using immunoSEQ multiplex PCR, the repertoire was profiled, and TCRdb retains in-frame clones only, with some absent. The profile shows 200,000 to 300,000 clones, about four fifths of them singletons. The CDR3 totals 15 residues. The V and J ends lost 0 bases and 0 bases respectively, with 6 bases between them. The germline CDR1 and CDR2 sequences are SGHTA and FQGTGA. The receptor was derived from a woman older than 75 with acute or convalescent COVID-19. Sequenced sample: peripheral blood. The chain uses TRBV7-3 and TRBJ2-1; D is uncertain. CDR3 sequence: CASSLTPSSYNEQFF. Written as DNA, the CDR3 is TGTGCCAGCAGCTTAACCCCGAGCTCCTACAATGAGCAGTTCTTC.